The TCR beta chain under discussion was sequenced for a study of shared clonotypes between healthy human individuals. Trimming took off 6 bases at V and 6 bases at J, with 15 bases between the two ends. Germline CDR1 SGHNT, CDR2 YENEEA. CDR3 length: 13 amino acids. Assay execution took place at the deep level. Profiled with immunoSEQ multiplex PCR; TCRdb holds only in-frame clones, not every one. This sample has over 1.4 million clones, with roughly 95% found just once. The sample taken for sequencing was naive CD4+ T cells sorted from blood. Subset indicated: CD45RA+ positively selected. The chain carries TRBV11-3 and TRBJ2-7; the D is unclear. This receptor was identified in a man aged 25-45 years in good health. The chain's CDR3 is CASSRDLDGEQYF. The CDR3 DNA follows: TGTGCCAGCAGTAGAGATCTGGACGGCGAGCAGTACTTC.